Following are 6 T cell receptor beta chains from one sample sequenced in a study of beta chain features in type 1 diabetes. Study outcomes and limitations: Shorter TCRB CDR3s, moderately but significantly so, were found in Type 1 diabetes patients in all four CD4+ subsets.

Their recognized antigens are unknown. Every isolated RNA sample was fully reverse transcribed, so sequencing captured expressed TCRB transcripts. This table comes from immunoSEQ multiplex PCR, and its TCRdb copy is limited to in-frame clones, with some not included. In the table there are 20,000 to 25,000 clones, 50% to 60% of which are singletons. The sequencing input was stem cell memory CD4+ T cells from blood. The receptors here all came from a man aged 18 to 30 with type 1 diabetes.

The chain couples TRBV5-1 to TRBJ2-6, with TRBD1 identical over 7 bases. V lost 0 bases to trimming and J lost 8 bases; unmatched junction nucleotides: 8. This CDR3 spans 16 amino acids. CDR1 is SGHRS, CDR2 YFSETQ, per germline. The CDR3 bases are TGCGCCAGCAGCTTGGAGGGGGCTGTGAGGCCCAACGTCCTGACTTTC. Residues: CASSLEGAVRPNVLTF.

CDR3: CNIGDPGGVYGYTF. Here the CDR3 DNA reads TGCAATATCGGCGACCCAGGTGGCGTATATGGCTACACCTTC. The rearrangement joins TRBV29-1 to TRBJ1-2, with D unresolved. This CDR3 is 14 amino acids long. Germline assignment: CDR1 SQVTM and CDR2 ANQGSEA.

J is TRBJ1-2 and V is TRBV18; a possible D gene is TRBD1 (5 bases). The CDR3 loop spans 13 amino acids. Germline CDR1 reads KGHSH; CDR2 reads LQKENI. V dropped 4 bases and J dropped 8 bases, with 14 bases sitting between them. This CDR3 is CASSRGAGGGYTF. Written as DNA, the CDR3 is TGTGCCAGCTCACGCGGGGCTGGAGGAGGCTACACCTTC.

This clone was found once. The chain combines TRBV5-6 with TRBJ1-5, with TRBD1 matching over 10 bases. This CDR3 is 17 amino acids long. Germline loops: CDR1 SGHDT, CDR2 YYEEEE. With V trimmed by 1 base and J by 2 bases, 6 bases remained unmatched. The CDR3 reads CASSLYPGTGGNQPQHF. The CDR3 nucleotides are TGTGCCAGCAGCTTGTACCCGGGGACAGGGGGCAATCAGCCCCAGCATTTT. Based on the CDR3 plus reference TRBV5-6 and TRBJ1-5, the full variable domain is DAGVTQSPTHLIKTRGQQVTLRCSPKSGHDTVSWYQQALGQGPQFIFQYYEEEERQRGNFPDRFSGHQFPNYSSELNVNALLLGDSALYLCASSLYPGTGGNQPQHFGDGTRLSIL.

V usage is TRBV29-1 and J usage is TRBJ1-5; 7 bases agree with TRBD1. Germline values: CDR1 SQVTM, CDR2 ANQGSEA. J lost 5 bases, V lost 3 bases, and 7 bases had no gene match. The CDR3 is 14 amino acids. This CDR3 is CSVETGQRDQPQHF. The CDR3 nucleotides are TGCAGCGTTGAGACGGGACAGAGGGATCAGCCCCAGCATTTT.

J is TRBJ1-1 and V is TRBV5-1, with a possible D match to TRBD1 (5 bases). The CDR3 spans 15 residues. Deletions cut 1 base from V and 2 bases from J, with 12 bases between. Germline values: CDR1 SGHRS, CDR2 YFSETQ. CDR3 DNA: TGCGCCAGCAGCTTGTTCGGTGACAGAAACACTGAAGCTTTCTTT. Protein product: CASSLFGDRNTEAFF.